A single sample gave rise to the 10 T cell receptor beta chains below, sequenced in a study of cytomegalovirus exposure and HLA in healthy donors. It was with 60 Vbeta and 13 Jbeta primers that the PCR ran. TCRdb keeps only in-frame clones here, not all; method: immunoSEQ multiplex PCR. Altogether more than 80,000 clones are present, about 80% being singletons, with the ten largest covering more than 3%. The source material was PBMCs. The receptors were sampled from a female donor in good health and CMV-seropositive.

This clone was observed a few times. The chain uses TRBV27 and TRBJ2-6, with 7 bases matching TRBD1. Losses at the gene ends were 7 bases for V and 4 bases for J; bases not matched to a gene: 13. Germline V gene data show CDR1 as MNHEY and CDR2 as SMNVEV (reference sequence). The CDR3 covers 17 residues. CDR3 nucleotides: TGTGCCAGCAATCCTACCTCCACAGGGGTAGGGGCCAACGTCCTGACTTTC. This translates into CASNPTSTGVGANVLTF.

The chain combines TRBV28 with TRBJ2-7; possible D gene TRBD2, 6 bases. This CDR3 contains 18 residues. CDR1 is MDHEN and CDR2 is SYDVKM in the germline V gene. V was shortened by 5 bases and J by 7 bases, with 30 bases between the two germline ends. This CDR3 reads CASSLVPPWGGMGYEQYF. The CDR3 region has the DNA TGTGCCAGCAGTCTCGTGCCCCCGTGGGGCGGGATGGGGTATGAGCAGTACTTC.

Notes on this clone: Other DNA sequences from this sample encode an identical CDR3 as well. The chain carries TRBV5-1 and TRBJ2-6; D is unclear. V lost 0 bases to trimming and J lost 0 bases, with 4 bases between them. The CDR3 has 15 amino acids. Germline CDR1 and CDR2: SGHRS and YFSETQ. CDR3: CASSLGSSGANVLTF. In nucleotides, the CDR3 is TGCGCCAGCAGCTTGGGGAGCTCTGGGGCCAACGTCCTGACTTTC.

The table lists this clone with a count of one. The rearrangement uses TRBV4-2 and TRBJ1-4; D possibly corresponds to TRBD1 (5 bases). The CDR3 is 19 amino acids. Germline lookup yields CDR1 LGHNA and CDR2 YNFKEQ. Trimming took 0 bases from V and 0 from J, leaving 17 bases between them. This CDR3 is CASSQDRAGKFSTNEKLFF. The CDR3, as DNA: TGTGCCAGCAGCCAAGATAGAGCAGGGAAGTTTTCAACTAATGAAAAACTGTTTTTT.

The chain carries TRBV5-5 and TRBJ2-2; 12 nucleotides align to TRBD1. V trimming: 1 base; J trimming: 7 bases; junction bases outside the gene matches: 5. CDR1 is SGHKS, CDR2 YYEKEE, per germline (reference sequence). The CDR3 runs 16 residues. CDR3 DNA: TGTGCCAGCAGCTTGCGGGACAGGGGGCTTGTCGGGGAGCTGTTTTTT. It encodes CASSLRDRGLVGELFF.

In its sample, this clone was seen a few times. V and J are TRBV19 and TRBJ2-6, with TRBD1 matching 7 bases. The CDR3 contains 16 residues. J lost 2 bases, V lost 2 bases, and 3 bases had no gene match. Germline CDR1 LNHDA, CDR2 SQIVND (reference sequence). The CDR3 reads CASSIIQGTGANVLTF. DNA for the CDR3: TGTGCCAGTAGTATAATACAGGGGACTGGGGCCAACGTCCTGACTTTC.

The genes are TRBV30 and TRBJ1-5, with 7 bases matching TRBD1. V lost 4 bases and J lost 6; bases outside the gene matches: 6. Germline CDR1 is GTSNPN and CDR2 is SVGIG (reference sequence). CDR3 size: 13 residues. The CDR3 protein is CAWTGTVGQPQHF. The CDR3 DNA reads TGTGCCTGGACCGGGACAGTGGGTCAGCCCCAGCATTTT. Drawing the rest from reference TRBV30 and TRBJ1-5, the complete variable domain is SQTIHQWPATLVQPVGSPLSLECTVEGTSNPNLYWYRQAAGRGLQLLFYSVGIGQISSEVPQNLSASRPQDRQFILSSKKLLLSDSGFYLCAWTGTVGQPQHFGDGTRLSIL.

The chain recombines TRBV10-2 with TRBJ1-2; the match to TRBD1 covers 8 bases. With 6 bases clipped from V and 8 bases from J, the junction kept 8 bases outside the gene matches. The CDR3 length is 13 residues. The germline gives CDR1 WSHSY, CDR2 SAAADI. The CDR3, as DNA: TGCGCCAGCAGCGTGACAGGGGATCGCGGCTACACCTTC. Amino acids: CASSVTGDRGYTF.

J is TRBJ1-2 and V is TRBV9; D unresolved. V gave up 3 bases and J gave up 0 bases, with 12 bases separating them. Germline V CDR1 and CDR2: SGDLS, YYNGEE. This CDR3 is built from 15 residues. CDR3 sequence reads: CASSGAGPANYGYTF. CDR3 in DNA: TGTGCCAGCAGCGGGGCAGGCCCTGCTAACTATGGCTACACCTTC.

In nucleotides, the CDR3 is TGTGCCAGCAGCTTTCATAGGGGGAATGGCTACACCTTC. It is translated as CASSFHRGNGYTF. This rearrangement joins TRBV7-9 to TRBJ1-2; D may be TRBD1 (6 bases). The germline V gene has CDR1 SEHNR and CDR2 FQNEAQ (reference sequence). CDR3 length: 13 residues. Trimming left V 3 bases short and J 6 bases short, with 11 bases between.